The TCR beta chain described here comes from a study of monozygotic twins with inflammatory bowel disease. From germline, CDR1 is SGHTA and CDR2 FQGNSA. This CDR3 has 14 amino acids. One entry per CDR3 protein, without DNA, is what TCRdb gives after re-calling the 5' RACE reads. Its table lists 350,000 to 550,000 distinct CDR3 sequences. Worth noting for this clonotype: Its antigen is unidentified.

General study findings and limits: Among twins, concordant and discordant pairs did not differ in repertoire similarity, possibly from limited power. IBD patients shared fewer clonotypes with others than healthy twins, especially with disease activity.

Staff drew a roughly 2.5 ml blood sample from each donor. The sample comprised blood. The origin of this receptor is a human donor with ulcerative colitis or Crohn's disease, or a healthy co-twin of an affected twin (not recorded which). This chain links TRBV7-2 with TRBJ1-1; TCRdb calls TRBD1, which cannot be checked without DNA. The CDR3 loop is CASSPGTLNTEAFF.